The sequence of this T cell receptor beta chain was determined in a study of T cell responses to AZD1222 COVID-19 vaccine. The study, taken as a whole, reports: Baseline seropositivity characterized only a handful of AZD1222 recipients. Reports say nearly half of spike-specific TCRs go after unmutated variant regions. Clonal diversity was possibly underestimated, and white British individuals and females predominated among donors.

This clone has just one count. Its specificity is not known. The CDR3 sequence is 15 residues long. V dropped 10 bases and J dropped 3 bases, with 22 bases sitting between them. Per germline, CDR1 MNHEY and CDR2 SVGAGI. Libraries were prepared by immunoSEQ multiplex PCR; TCRdb keeps only in-frame clonotypes and omits some of them. The data show roughly 200,000 clones, about nine tenths seen once. This clonotype was obtained from an adult who received the AZD1222 COVID-19 vaccine. The chain joins TRBV6-5 to TRBJ2-7; D is perhaps TRBD1 (6 bases). The source material was peripheral blood, sampled 28 days after the second AZD1222 dose. The CDR3: CAIKRTETRFYEQYF. The CDR3 coding sequence is TGTGCCATCAAGCGGACAGAAACGCGATTCTACGAGCAGTACTTC.